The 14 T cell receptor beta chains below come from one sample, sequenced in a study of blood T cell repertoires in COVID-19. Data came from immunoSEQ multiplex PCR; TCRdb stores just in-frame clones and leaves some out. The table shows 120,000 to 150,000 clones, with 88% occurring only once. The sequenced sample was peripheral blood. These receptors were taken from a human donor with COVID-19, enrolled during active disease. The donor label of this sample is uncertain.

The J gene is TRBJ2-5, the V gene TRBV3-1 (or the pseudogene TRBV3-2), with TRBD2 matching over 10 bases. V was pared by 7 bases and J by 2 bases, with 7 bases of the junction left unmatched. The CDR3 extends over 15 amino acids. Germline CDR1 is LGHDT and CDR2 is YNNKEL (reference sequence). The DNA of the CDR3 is TGTGCCAGCACCTTTAGCGGGGGGATACAAGAGACCCAGTACTTC. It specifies CASTFSGGIQETQYF.

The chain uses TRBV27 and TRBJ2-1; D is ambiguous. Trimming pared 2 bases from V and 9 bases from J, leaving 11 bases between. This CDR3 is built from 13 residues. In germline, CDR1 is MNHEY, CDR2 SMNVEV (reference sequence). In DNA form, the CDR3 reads TGTGCCAGCAGTTTACAGTCTCACATTGAGCAGTTCTTC. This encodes CASSLQSHIEQFF.

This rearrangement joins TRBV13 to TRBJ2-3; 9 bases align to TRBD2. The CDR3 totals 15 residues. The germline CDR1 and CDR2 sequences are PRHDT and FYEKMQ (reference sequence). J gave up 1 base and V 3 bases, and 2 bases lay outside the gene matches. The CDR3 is CASSFLAGRTDTQYF. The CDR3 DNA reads TGTGCCAGCAGCTTCCTAGCGGGACGCACAGATACGCAGTATTTT.

CDR3 loop: CASSPRAGTEGNQPQHF. In DNA, the CDR3 is TGTGCCAGCAGTCCACGAGCCGGGACAGAAGGTAATCAGCCCCAGCATTTT. The chain recombines TRBV6-6 with TRBJ1-5; TRBD1 matches 7 bases. The V segment lost 5 bases and the J segment 4 bases; nucleotides outside the gene matches: 14. Germline V lookup: CDR1 MNHNY, CDR2 SVGAGI (reference sequence). The CDR3 covers 17 residues.

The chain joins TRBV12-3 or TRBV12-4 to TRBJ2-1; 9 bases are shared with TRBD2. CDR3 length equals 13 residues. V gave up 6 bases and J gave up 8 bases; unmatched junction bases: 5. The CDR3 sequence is CASSPSGGHEQFF. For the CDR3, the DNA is TGTGCCAGCAGCCCGAGCGGGGGGCATGAGCAGTTCTTC.

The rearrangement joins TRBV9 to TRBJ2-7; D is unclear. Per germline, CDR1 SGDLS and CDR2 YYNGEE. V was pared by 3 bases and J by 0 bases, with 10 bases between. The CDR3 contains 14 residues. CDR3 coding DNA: TGTGCCAGCAGCGGTGGTGAGTACTCCTACGAGCAGTACTTC. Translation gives CASSGGEYSYEQYF.

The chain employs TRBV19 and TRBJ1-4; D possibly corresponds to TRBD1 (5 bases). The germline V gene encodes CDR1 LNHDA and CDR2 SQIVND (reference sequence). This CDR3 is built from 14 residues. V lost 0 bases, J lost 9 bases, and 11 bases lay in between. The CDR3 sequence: CASSIEREGQKLFF. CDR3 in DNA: TGTGCCAGTAGTATAGAAAGGGAGGGACAAAAACTGTTTTTT.

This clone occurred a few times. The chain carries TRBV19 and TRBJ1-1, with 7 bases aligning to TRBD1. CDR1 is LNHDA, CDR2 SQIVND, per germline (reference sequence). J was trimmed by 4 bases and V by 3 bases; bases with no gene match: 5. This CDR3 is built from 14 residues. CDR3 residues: CASSIKGASTEAFF. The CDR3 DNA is TGTGCCAGTAGTATTAAGGGGGCAAGCACTGAAGCTTTCTTT.

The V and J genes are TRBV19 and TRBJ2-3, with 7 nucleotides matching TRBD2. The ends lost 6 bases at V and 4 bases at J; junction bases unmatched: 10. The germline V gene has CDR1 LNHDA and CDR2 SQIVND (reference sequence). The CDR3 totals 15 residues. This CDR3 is CASSFISGNPDTQYF. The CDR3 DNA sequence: TGTGCCAGTAGCTTTATAAGCGGGAACCCAGATACGCAGTATTTT.

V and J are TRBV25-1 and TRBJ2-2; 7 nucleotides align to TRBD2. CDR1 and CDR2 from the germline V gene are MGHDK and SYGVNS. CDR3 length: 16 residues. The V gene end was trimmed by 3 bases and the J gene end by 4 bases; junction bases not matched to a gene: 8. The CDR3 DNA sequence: TGTGCCAGCAGTGACACAGCGGGGACCTTCACCGGGGAGCTGTTTTTT. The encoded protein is CASSDTAGTFTGELFF.

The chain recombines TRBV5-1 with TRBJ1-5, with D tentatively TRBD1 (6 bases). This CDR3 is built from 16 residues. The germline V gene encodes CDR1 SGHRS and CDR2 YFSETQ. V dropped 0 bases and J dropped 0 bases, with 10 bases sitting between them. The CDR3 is CASSLGQANSNQPQHF. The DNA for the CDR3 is TGCGCCAGCAGCTTGGGACAGGCTAATAGCAATCAGCCCCAGCATTTT.

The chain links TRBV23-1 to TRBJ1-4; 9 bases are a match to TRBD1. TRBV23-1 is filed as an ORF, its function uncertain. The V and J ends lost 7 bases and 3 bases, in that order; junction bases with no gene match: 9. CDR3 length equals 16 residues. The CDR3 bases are TGCGCCAGCACTACAGGGGGCAGAGGGGCTAATGAAAAACTGTTTTTT. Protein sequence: CASTTGGRGANEKLFF.

CDR3 sequence (DNA): TGTGCCAGCAGCCCCACGGGGGTGGAGACCCAGTACTTC. Encoded protein: CASSPTGVETQYF. The V gene is TRBV11-3, the J gene TRBJ2-5; the D gene is possibly TRBD2 (6 bases). Germline CDR1 reads SGHNT; CDR2 reads YENEEA. Trimming left V 5 bases short and J 5 bases short, with 12 bases between. This CDR3 contains 13 residues.

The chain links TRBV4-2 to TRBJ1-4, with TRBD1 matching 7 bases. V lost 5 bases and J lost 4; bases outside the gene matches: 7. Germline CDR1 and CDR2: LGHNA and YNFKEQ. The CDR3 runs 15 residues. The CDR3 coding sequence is TGTGCCAGCAGCTCCTTAGGGGGCAATAATGAAAAACTGTTTTTT. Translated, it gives CASSSLGGNNEKLFF.